One and the same sample provided the 14 T cell receptor beta chains below, sequenced in a study of vaccination effects on CD4 cells after COVID-19. Assay: immunoSEQ multiplex PCR; the TCRdb copy retains only in-frame clones and omits some. The sample has roughly 41,000 clones; about 74% are singletons. In the ViraFEST assay, antigen-specific CD4+ clonotypes were identified by expansion after peptide-pool stimulation. Researchers isolated CD4+ T cells once ten to eleven days of culture had elapsed. As their vaccination, participants received two doses of either BNT162b2 or mRNA-1273. These receptors lack a known antigen. The sample here was CD4+ T cells from PBMCs cultured with HCoV-OC43 spike peptides, taken after COVID-19 vaccination. Specified subset: HCoV-OC43 spike overlapping peptide pool stimulation. The receptors derive from a human donor who received a COVID-19 vaccine.

The chain has TRBV5-5 and TRBJ1-1, with D possibly being TRBD1 (6 bases). Per germline, CDR1 SGHKS and CDR2 YYEKEE (reference sequence). The CDR3 length is 17 residues. V lost 7 bases and J 5 bases, leaving 27 bases between the germline ends. The DNA for the CDR3 is TGTGCCAGCGCTAAATACAGGGTATTAGGTGAGGGTACTGAAGCTTTCTTT. Its translation: CASAKYRVLGEGTEAFF.

The chain joins TRBV5-1 to TRBJ2-7; 13 nucleotides agree with TRBD2. Germline V gene data show CDR1 as SGHRS and CDR2 as YFSETQ. CDR3 length: 20 amino acids. Trimming took 4 bases from V and 4 from J; bases not matched to a gene: 20. The CDR3 DNA sequence: TGCGCCAGCAGCCCAGGCGAAGTCTTACTAGCGGGAGGGCCCCAGTACGAGCAGTACTTC. Translating gives CASSPGEVLLAGGPQYEQYF.

This chain connects TRBV7-2 to TRBJ2-1, with 8 bases that match TRBD1. Germline values: CDR1 SGHTA, CDR2 FQGNSA. The V and J ends lost 3 bases and 1 base, in that order; junction bases with no gene match: 8. This CDR3 region has 17 residues. The chain's CDR3 is CASSFQTGALSYNEQFF. The CDR3, as DNA: TGTGCCAGCAGCTTTCAGACAGGGGCCTTGTCCTACAATGAGCAGTTCTTC. Together with reference TRBV7-2 and TRBJ2-1, the CDR3 gives the full variable domain: GAGVSQSPSNKVTEKGKDVELRCDPISGHTALYWYRQSLGQGLEFLIYFQGNSAPDKSGLPSDRFSAERTGGSVSTLTIQRTQQEDSAVYLCASSFQTGALSYNEQFFGPGTRLTVL.

DNA for the CDR3: TGTGCCAGCAGCTCACGCCTCGGGGTAGGAAAAGGCTACACCTTC. Its translation is CASSSRLGVGKGYTF. The V and J genes are TRBV5-5 and TRBJ1-2, with D unclear. The CDR3 covers 15 residues. Trimming cost V 3 bases and J 8 bases, with 20 bases left between them. The V gene's germline CDR1 is SGHKS and CDR2 YYEKEE (reference sequence).

The chain has TRBV4-1 and TRBJ2-5, with D uncertain. The V end was cut by 0 bases, the J end by 5 bases, with 7 bases between. The CDR3 covers 13 residues. Germline CDR1 reads MGHRA; CDR2 reads YSYEKL. The CDR3 loop is CASSQDNSETQYF. DNA of the CDR3: TGCGCCAGCAGCCAAGATAATTCGGAGACCCAGTACTTC.

This sequence joins TRBV11-2 and TRBJ2-7; D not resolved. V lost 5 bases, J lost 1 base, and 3 bases lay in between. This CDR3 is built from 11 residues. Germline CDR1 is SGHAT and CDR2 is FQNNGV. CDR3 in DNA: TGTGCCAGCAGCCGTTCCTACGAGCAGTACTTC. The encoded protein is CASSRSYEQYF.

This clone was picked up one time. The chain joins TRBV5-1 to TRBJ2-7, with TRBD2 matching 9 bases. Trimming took 4 bases from V and 1 from J; bases not matched to a gene: 12. The CDR3 is made up of 17 amino acids. Germline values: CDR1 SGHRS, CDR2 YFSETQ. The CDR3 region has the DNA TGCGCCAGCAGCGACCTTATCAGCGGGGGGAAGTCCTACGAGCAGTACTTC. Residues: CASSDLISGGKSYEQYF.

The gene calls are TRBV6-6 and TRBJ1-5, with D perhaps matching TRBD1 (5 bases). CDR3 length: 14 residues. Germline V gene data show CDR1 as MNHNY and CDR2 as SVGAGI (reference sequence). Trimming shortened V by 7 bases and J by 6 bases, and 16 bases separated the two germline ends. CDR3 residues: CASTPGGESQPQHF. The CDR3 DNA reads TGTGCCAGCACACCGGGGGGGGAGAGTCAGCCCCAGCATTTT.

This chain joins TRBV7-2 and TRBJ1-6; D unclear. V dropped 1 base and J dropped 4 bases, with 14 bases sitting between them. The CDR3 spans 17 residues. Germline values: CDR1 SGHTA, CDR2 FQGNSA. The CDR3 coding sequence is TGTGCCAGCAGCTTAGGAGTGGGGAGGTGGTATAATTCACCCCTCCACTTT. Translation gives CASSLGVGRWYNSPLHF.

This clone was picked up a small number of times. The rearrangement uses TRBV5-6 and TRBJ2-7; TRBD1 is a possible D gene (8 bases). This CDR3 is built from 17 residues. The germline V and J ends were trimmed by 5 bases and 3 bases, with 24 bases remaining between them. CDR1 is SGHDT, CDR2 YYEEEE, per germline. This CDR3 reads CASRAGAGRGRDYEQYF. DNA of the CDR3: TGTGCCAGCAGGGCGGGAGCGGGCAGGGGGCGCGACTACGAGCAGTACTTC.

The chain links TRBV18 to TRBJ1-3, with 9 bases identical to TRBD1. The CDR3 spans 15 residues. Germline V gene data show CDR1 as KGHSH and CDR2 as LQKENI. V dropped 0 bases and J dropped 9; count of bases not matched to a gene: 6. CDR3 amino acids: CASSPPGQGLGTIYF. The CDR3 bases are TGTGCCAGCTCACCACCGGGACAGGGACTAGGCACCATATATTTT.

This clone showed up just a few times. The chain employs TRBV3-1 (or the pseudogene TRBV3-2) and TRBJ1-1; D is unclear. Trimming left V 3 bases short and J 1 base short, with 18 bases between. Germline lookup yields CDR1 LGHDT and CDR2 YNNKEL (reference sequence). The CDR3 has 17 residues. The CDR3 region has the DNA TGTGCCAGCAGCCATATCACGGTCAGCCGCAAGAACACTGAAGCTTTCTTT. It specifies CASSHITVSRKNTEAFF.

The rearrangement links TRBV2 to TRBJ2-7; 11 bases match TRBD1. The junction had 4 bases not matched to a gene; V was cut back by 8 bases and J by 1 base. The length of the CDR3 is 14 residues. Germline V gives CDR1 SNHLY, CDR2 FYNNEI. As DNA, the CDR3 is TGTGCCAGCGAAGGGACAGGGGGTTCCTACGAGCAGTACTTC. It is translated as CASEGTGGSYEQYF. Based on the CDR3 plus reference TRBV2 and TRBJ2-7, the full variable domain is EPEVTQTPSHQVTQMGQEVILRCVPISNHLYFYWYRQILGQKVEFLVSFYNNEISEKSEIFDDQFSVERPDGSNFTLKIRSTKLEDSAMYFCASEGTGGSYEQYFGPGTRLTVT.

V usage is TRBV2 and J usage is TRBJ1-4; TRBD1 might be the D (5 bases). The V and J ends lost 7 bases and 3 bases respectively, with 12 bases between them. The CDR3 has 14 residues. The germline gives CDR1 SNHLY, CDR2 FYNNEI. The CDR3 loop is CASKRDSPNEKLFF. CDR3 nucleotide sequence: TGTGCCAGCAAGAGAGACAGCCCTAATGAAAAACTGTTTTTT.